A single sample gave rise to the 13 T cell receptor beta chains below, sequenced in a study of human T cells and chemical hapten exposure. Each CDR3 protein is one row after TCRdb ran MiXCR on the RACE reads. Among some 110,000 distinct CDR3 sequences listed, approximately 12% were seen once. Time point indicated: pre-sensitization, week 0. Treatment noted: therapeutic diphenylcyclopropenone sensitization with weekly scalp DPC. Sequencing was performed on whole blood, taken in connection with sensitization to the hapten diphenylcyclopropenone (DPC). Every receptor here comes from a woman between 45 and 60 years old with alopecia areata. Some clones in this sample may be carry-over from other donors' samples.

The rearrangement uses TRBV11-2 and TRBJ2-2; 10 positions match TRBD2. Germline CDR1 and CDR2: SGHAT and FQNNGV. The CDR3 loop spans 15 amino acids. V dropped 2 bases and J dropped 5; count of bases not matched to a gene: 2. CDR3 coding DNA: TGTGCCAGCAGCTTAAGCGGGGGGGCGACCGGGGAGCTGTTTTTT. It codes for CASSLSGGATGELFF.

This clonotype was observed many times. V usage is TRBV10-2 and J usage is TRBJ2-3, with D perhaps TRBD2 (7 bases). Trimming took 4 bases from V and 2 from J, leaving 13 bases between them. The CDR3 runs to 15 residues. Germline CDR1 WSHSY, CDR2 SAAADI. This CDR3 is CASSGEGGATDTQYF. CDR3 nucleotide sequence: TGCGCCAGCAGTGGGGAGGGGGGCGCCACAGATACGCAGTATTTT.

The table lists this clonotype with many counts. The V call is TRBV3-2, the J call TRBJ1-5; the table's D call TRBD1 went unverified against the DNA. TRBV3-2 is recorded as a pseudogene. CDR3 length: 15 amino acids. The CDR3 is CASSQDRGGNQPQHF. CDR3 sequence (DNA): TGTGCCAGCAGCCAAGACAGGGGCGGCAATCAGCCCCAGCATTTT.

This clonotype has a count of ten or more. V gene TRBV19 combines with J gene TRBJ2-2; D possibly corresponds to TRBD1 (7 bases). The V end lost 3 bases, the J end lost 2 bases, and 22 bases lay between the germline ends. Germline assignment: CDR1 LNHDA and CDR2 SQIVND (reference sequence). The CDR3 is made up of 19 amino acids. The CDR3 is CASSIRRWRGLTNTGELFF. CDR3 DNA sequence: TGTGCCAGTAGTATTCGCCGGTGGAGGGGGCTGACTAACACCGGGGAGCTGTTTTTT. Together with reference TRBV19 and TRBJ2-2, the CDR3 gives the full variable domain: DGGITQSPKYLFRKEGQNVTLSCEQNLNHDAMYWYRQDPGQGLRLIYYSQIVNDFQKGDIAEGYSVSREKKESFPLTVTSAQKNPTAFYLCASSIRRWRGLTNTGELFFGEGSRLTVL.

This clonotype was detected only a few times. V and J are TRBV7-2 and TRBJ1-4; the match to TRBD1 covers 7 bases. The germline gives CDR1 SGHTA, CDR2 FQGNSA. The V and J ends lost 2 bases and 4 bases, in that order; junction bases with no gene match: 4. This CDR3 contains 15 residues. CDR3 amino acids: CASSLSQGGNEKLFF. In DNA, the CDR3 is TGTGCCAGCAGCTTATCGCAGGGGGGTAATGAAAAACTGTTTTTT.

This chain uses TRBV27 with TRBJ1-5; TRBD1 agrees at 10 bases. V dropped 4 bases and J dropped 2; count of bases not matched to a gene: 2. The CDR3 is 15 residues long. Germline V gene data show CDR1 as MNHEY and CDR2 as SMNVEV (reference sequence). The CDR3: CASSSTGGGNQPQHF. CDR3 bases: TGTGCCAGCAGTTCGACAGGGGGCGGCAATCAGCCCCAGCATTTT.

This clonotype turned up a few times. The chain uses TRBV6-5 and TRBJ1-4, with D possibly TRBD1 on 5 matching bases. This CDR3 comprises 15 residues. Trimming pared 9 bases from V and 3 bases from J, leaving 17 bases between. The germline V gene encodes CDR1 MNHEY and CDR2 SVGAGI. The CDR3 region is CARSKQAGPNEKLFF. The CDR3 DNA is TGTGCCAGGAGCAAACAGGCAGGACCTAATGAAAAACTGTTTTTT.

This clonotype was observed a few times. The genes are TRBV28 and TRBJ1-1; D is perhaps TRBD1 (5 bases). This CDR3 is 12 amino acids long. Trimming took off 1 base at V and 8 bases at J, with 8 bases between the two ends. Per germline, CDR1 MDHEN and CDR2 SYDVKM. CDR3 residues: CASSLFYREAFF. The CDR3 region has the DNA TGTGCCAGCAGTTTATTCTACAGGGAAGCTTTCTTT.

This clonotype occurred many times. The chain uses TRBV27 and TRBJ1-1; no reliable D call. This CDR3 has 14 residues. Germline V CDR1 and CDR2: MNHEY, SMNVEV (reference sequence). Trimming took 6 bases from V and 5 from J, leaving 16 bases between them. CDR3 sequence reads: CASRETPIGTEAFF. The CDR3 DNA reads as TGTGCCAGCAGGGAGACCCCTATTGGGACTGAAGCTTTCTTT.

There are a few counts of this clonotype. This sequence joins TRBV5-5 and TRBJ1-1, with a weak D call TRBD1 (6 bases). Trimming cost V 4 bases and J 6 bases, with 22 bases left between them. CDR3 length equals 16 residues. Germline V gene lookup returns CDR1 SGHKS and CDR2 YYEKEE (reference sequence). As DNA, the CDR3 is TGTGCCAGCAGCCCAGTGTTACAGGGCGGTCTCGCTGAAGCTTTCTTT. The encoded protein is CASSPVLQGGLAEAFF.

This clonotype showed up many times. The CDR3 coding sequence is TGTGCCAGCAGCCAATCCTTGGGCTCCTATAATTCACCCCTCCACTTT. This translates into CASSQSLGSYNSPLHF. The V call is TRBV3-1, the J call TRBJ1-6; D is ambiguous. Germline lookup yields CDR1 LGHDT and CDR2 YNNKEL (reference sequence). V was cut by 2 bases and J by 0 bases, with 8 bases left in between. This CDR3 contains 16 residues.

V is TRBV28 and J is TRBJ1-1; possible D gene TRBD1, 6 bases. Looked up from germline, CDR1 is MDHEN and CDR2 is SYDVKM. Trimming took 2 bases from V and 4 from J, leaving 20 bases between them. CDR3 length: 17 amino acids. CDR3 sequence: CASSLVAGVGPSTEAFF. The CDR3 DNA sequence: TGTGCCAGCAGTTTAGTGGCAGGGGTAGGGCCGAGCACTGAAGCTTTCTTT.

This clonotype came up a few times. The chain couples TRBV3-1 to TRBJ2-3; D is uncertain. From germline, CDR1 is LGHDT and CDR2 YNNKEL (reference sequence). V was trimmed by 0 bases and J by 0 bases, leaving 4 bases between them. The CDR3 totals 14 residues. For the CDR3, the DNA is TGTGCCAGCAGCCAAGAGAAGAGCACAGATACGCAGTATTTT. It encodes CASSQEKSTDTQYF.